This TCR beta chain stems from a study of T cells after yellow fever vaccination. Germline V gene data show CDR1 as SGHTA and CDR2 as FQGTGA. The V and J ends lost 4 bases and 4 bases, in that order; junction bases with no gene match: 8. This CDR3 is 16 amino acids long. Many counts were recorded for this clonotype. Its target is unknown. Points from the study as a whole: The presence of abundant clonotypes contaminating from the bulk population was possible in FACS-sorted repertoires. Subsequent to the booster, the majority of primary-vaccination clones reappeared (under 98% CD4, 80% to 90% CD8).

As TCR cDNA was made by 5'RACE template switching, a universal primer site and UMIs were added. TCRdb processed the 5' RACE reads anew with MiXCR; each CDR3 protein has one entry. Counted here are about 250,000 distinct CDR3 sequences, more than 3.5% occurring once; the ten biggest clones make up roughly a fifth. This TCR came from a man aged 18 to 30 who received the YFV17D yellow fever vaccine. This chain uses TRBV7-3 with TRBJ2-2; 8 bases agree with TRBD1. Sequenced here: PBMCs, sampled 15 days after the yellow fever booster vaccination. The CDR3: CASSYGGTGGTGELFF. CDR3 nucleotides: TGTGCCAGCAGCTACGGTGGGACAGGTGGCACCGGGGAGCTGTTTTTT. The full variable domain, in which reference TRBV7-3 and TRBJ2-2 provide the parts outside the CDR3, is GAGVSQTPSNKVTEKGKYVELRCDPISGHTALYWYRQSLGQGPEFLIYFQGTGAADDSGLPNDRFFAVRPEGSVSTLKIQRTERGDSAVYLCASSYGGTGGTGELFFGEGSRLTVL.